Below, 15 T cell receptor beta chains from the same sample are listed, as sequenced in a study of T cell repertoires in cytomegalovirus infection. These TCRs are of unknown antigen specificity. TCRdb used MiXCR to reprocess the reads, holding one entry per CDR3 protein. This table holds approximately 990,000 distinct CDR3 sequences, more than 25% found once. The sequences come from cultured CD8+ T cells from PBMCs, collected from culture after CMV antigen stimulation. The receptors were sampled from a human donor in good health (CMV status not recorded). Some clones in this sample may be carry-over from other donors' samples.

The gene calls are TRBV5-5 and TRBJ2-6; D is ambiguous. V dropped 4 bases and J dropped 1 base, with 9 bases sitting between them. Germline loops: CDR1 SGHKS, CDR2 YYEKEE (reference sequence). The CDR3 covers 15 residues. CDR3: CASSPDKSGANVLTF. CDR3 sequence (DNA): TGTGCCAGCAGCCCTGACAAGTCTGGGGCCAACGTCCTGACTTTC.

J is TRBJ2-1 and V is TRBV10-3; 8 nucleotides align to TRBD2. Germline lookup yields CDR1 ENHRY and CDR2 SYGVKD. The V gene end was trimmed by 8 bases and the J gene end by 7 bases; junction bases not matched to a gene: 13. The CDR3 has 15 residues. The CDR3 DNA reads TGTGCCATCCTACCGAGCGGGGGTCCGGGGAATGAGCAGTTCTTC. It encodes CAILPSGGPGNEQFF.

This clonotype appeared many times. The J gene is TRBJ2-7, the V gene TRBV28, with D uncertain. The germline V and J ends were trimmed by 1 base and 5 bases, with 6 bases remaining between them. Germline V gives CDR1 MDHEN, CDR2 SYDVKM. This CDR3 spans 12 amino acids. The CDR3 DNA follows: TGTGCCAGCAGTTTATTCCCGGACGAGCAGTACTTC. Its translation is CASSLFPDEQYF.

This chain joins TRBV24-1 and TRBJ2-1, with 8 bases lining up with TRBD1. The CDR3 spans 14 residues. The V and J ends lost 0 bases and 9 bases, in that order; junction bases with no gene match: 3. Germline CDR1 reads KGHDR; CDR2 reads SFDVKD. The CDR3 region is CATSDLQTGVEQFF. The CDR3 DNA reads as TGTGCCACCAGTGATTTGCAGACAGGGGTTGAGCAGTTCTTC.

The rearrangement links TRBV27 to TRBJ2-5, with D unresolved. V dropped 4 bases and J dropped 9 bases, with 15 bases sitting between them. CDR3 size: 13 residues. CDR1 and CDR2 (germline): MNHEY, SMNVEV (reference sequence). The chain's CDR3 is CASSWGSRRAQYF. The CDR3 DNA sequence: TGTGCCAGCAGTTGGGGTAGCCGACGGGCCCAGTACTTC.

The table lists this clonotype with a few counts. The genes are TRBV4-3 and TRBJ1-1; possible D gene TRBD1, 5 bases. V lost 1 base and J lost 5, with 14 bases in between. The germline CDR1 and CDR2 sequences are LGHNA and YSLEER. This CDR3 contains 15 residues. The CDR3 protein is CASSQVYLEGTEAFF. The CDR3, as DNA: TGCGCCAGCAGCCAAGTCTATTTGGAGGGGACTGAAGCTTTCTTT.

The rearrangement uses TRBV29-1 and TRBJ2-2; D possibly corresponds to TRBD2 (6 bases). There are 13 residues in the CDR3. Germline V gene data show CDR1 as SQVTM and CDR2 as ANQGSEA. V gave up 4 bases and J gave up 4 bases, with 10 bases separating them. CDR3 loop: CSVVEGSTGELFF. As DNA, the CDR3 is TGCAGCGTTGTGGAGGGGAGCACCGGGGAGCTGTTTTTT.

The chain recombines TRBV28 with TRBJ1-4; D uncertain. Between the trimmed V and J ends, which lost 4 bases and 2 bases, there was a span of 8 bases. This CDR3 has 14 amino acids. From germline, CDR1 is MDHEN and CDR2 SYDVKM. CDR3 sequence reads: CASSWEATNEKLFF. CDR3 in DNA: TGTGCCAGCAGTTGGGAGGCTACTAATGAAAAACTGTTTTTT.

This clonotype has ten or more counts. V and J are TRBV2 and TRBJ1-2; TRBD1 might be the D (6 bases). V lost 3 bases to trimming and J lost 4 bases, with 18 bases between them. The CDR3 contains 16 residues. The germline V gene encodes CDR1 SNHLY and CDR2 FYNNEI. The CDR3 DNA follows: TGTGCCAGCAGTGAGACCAAAACCGGGACAACCTATGGCTACACCTTC. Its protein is CASSETKTGTTYGYTF.

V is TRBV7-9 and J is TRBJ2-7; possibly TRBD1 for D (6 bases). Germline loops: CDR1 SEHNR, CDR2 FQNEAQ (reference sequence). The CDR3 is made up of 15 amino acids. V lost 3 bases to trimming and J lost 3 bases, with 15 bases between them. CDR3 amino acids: CASSFHRVTLYEQYF. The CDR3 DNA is TGTGCCAGCAGCTTCCACAGGGTGACTCTCTACGAGCAGTACTTC.

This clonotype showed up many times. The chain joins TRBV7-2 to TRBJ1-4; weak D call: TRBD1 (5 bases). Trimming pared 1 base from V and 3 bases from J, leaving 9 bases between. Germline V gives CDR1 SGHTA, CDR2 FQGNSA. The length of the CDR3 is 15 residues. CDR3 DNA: TGTGCCAGCAGCTTAGATGTGGGGGCTAATGAAAAACTGTTTTTT. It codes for CASSLDVGANEKLFF.

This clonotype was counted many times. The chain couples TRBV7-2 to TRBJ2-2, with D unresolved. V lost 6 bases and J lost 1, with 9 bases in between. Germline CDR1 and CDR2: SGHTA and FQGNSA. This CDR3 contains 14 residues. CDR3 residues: CASRQLKNTGELFF. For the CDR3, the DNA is TGTGCCAGCAGGCAGCTTAAGAACACCGGGGAGCTGTTTTTT.

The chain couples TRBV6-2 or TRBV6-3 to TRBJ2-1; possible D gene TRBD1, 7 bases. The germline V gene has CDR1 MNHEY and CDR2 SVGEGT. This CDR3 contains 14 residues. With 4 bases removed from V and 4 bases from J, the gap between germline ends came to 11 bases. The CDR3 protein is CASSSRGVYNEQFF. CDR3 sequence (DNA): TGTGCCAGCAGTTCCAGGGGGGTGTACAATGAGCAGTTCTTC.

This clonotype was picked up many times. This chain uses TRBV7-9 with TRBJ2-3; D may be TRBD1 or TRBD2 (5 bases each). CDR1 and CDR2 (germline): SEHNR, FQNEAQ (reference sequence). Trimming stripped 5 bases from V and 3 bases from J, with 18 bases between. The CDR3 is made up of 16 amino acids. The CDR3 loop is CASSPDAAGRTDTQYF. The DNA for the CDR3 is TGTGCCAGCAGCCCCGACGCGGCAGGGAGAACAGATACGCAGTATTTT.

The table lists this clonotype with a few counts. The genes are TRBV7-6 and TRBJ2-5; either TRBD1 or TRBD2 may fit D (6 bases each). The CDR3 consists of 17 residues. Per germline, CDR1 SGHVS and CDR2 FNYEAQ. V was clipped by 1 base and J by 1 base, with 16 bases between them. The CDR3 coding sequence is TGTGCCAGCAGCTTAGTTGTATCGGGGGCCGGCCAAGAGACCCAGTACTTC. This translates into CASSLVVSGAGQETQYF.